Below, 11 T cell receptor beta chains from the same sample are listed, as sequenced in a study of blood T cell repertoires in COVID-19. Clones were sequenced by immunoSEQ multiplex PCR, and TCRdb holds only the in-frame ones, with some missing. This table has a few hundred thousand clones, roughly 90% appearing once. Sequenced input: peripheral blood. The receptors come from a young woman with COVID-19, enrolled during active disease.

This clone was seen a few times. The chain is built from TRBV19 and TRBJ2-1; TRBD2 might be the D (6 bases). The ends were cut back, 1 base at V and 7 bases at J, with 11 bases in the middle. CDR3 length: 14 residues. Germline V gene sequence: CDR1 LNHDA, CDR2 SQIVND (reference sequence). CDR3 in DNA: TGTGCCAGTAGTATAGCGGGAGATGGAAATGAGCAGTTCTTC. Protein: CASSIAGDGNEQFF.

J is TRBJ1-5 and V is TRBV6-6, with a weak D call TRBD1 (5 bases). The ends were cut back, 7 bases at V and 5 bases at J, with 12 bases in the middle. This CDR3 has 13 residues. Germline CDR1 MNHNY, CDR2 SVGAGI (reference sequence). The CDR3 region is CASTLVGHQPQHF. The DNA of the CDR3 is TGTGCCAGCACCTTGGTGGGGCATCAGCCCCAGCATTTT.

The J gene is TRBJ2-2, the V gene TRBV25-1; no definite D call. The CDR3 runs to 14 residues. From germline, CDR1 is MGHDK and CDR2 SYGVNS. V was trimmed by 10 bases and J by 4 bases, leaving 16 bases between them. CDR3 sequence reads: CATKMAGPTGELFF. As DNA, the CDR3 is TGTGCCACTAAGATGGCAGGTCCCACCGGGGAGCTGTTTTTT.

The chain is built from TRBV18 and TRBJ1-1, with 7 bases that match TRBD1. The trim removed 3 bases at V and 2 bases at J, leaving 6 bases unmatched. Germline V CDR1 and CDR2: KGHSH, LQKENI. The CDR3 spans 15 residues. The CDR3 reads CASSPRRGFNTEAFF. CDR3 in DNA: TGTGCCAGCTCACCCCGCAGGGGGTTCAACACTGAAGCTTTCTTT.

The chain couples TRBV4-1 to TRBJ2-3, with D possibly being TRBD1 (6 bases). The CDR3 runs 16 residues. From germline, CDR1 is MGHRA and CDR2 YSYEKL. With 3 bases removed from V and 1 base from J, the gap between germline ends came to 14 bases. CDR3 in amino acids: CASSQRTEKRTDTQYF. The CDR3 DNA sequence: TGCGCCAGCAGCCAGAGGACAGAGAAACGCACAGATACGCAGTATTTT.

The gene calls are TRBV2 and TRBJ2-1; 16 bases map to TRBD2. The CDR3 length is 19 residues. Germline-derived CDR1 and CDR2 are SNHLY and FYNNEI. The V segment lost 6 bases and the J segment 7 bases; nucleotides outside the gene matches: 15. The DNA for the CDR3 is TGTGCCAGCAGCCAGACCCACGGGACTAGCGGGGGGGCGTGGAATGAGCAGTTCTTC. It translates to CASSQTHGTSGGAWNEQFF. Combining the CDR3 with reference TRBV2 and TRBJ2-1 gives the whole variable domain EPEVTQTPSHQVTQMGQEVILRCVPISNHLYFYWYRQILGQKVEFLVSFYNNEISEKSEIFDDQFSVERPDGSNFTLKIRSTKLEDSAMYFCASSQTHGTSGGAWNEQFFGPGTRLTVL.

The CDR3 DNA is TGTGCCAGCAGCAGCCCGAGGGGGGGAGCCCTAAGCGAGCAGTACTTC. Its translation is CASSSPRGGALSEQYF. This chain connects TRBV7-9 to TRBJ2-7, with D maybe TRBD2 (7 bases). The V end lost 5 bases, the J end lost 6 bases, and 23 bases lay between the germline ends. Germline values: CDR1 SEHNR, CDR2 FQNEAQ (reference sequence). The CDR3 loop spans 16 amino acids.

The chain recombines TRBV7-9 with TRBJ1-2; 7 nucleotides agree with TRBD1. This CDR3 is 16 amino acids long. Trimming took 5 bases from V and 0 from J; bases not matched to a gene: 9. Germline CDR1 is SEHNR and CDR2 is FQNEAQ (reference sequence). As DNA, the CDR3 is TGTGCCAGCAGCCCGCGACCCGGGACAGCTAACTATGGCTACACCTTC. This sequence encodes CASSPRPGTANYGYTF.

This clone was recorded only once. The gene calls are TRBV7-2 and TRBJ2-1, with 8 bases lining up with TRBD2. Germline CDR1 is SGHTA and CDR2 is FQGNSA. The CDR3 runs 15 residues. V shed 2 bases, J shed 6 bases, and the junction held 6 bases outside the gene matches. DNA for the CDR3: TGTGCCAGCAGCTTATGGGTAGCGGGAAGCAATGAGCAGTTCTTC. It yields the protein CASSLWVAGSNEQFF.

The V gene is TRBV5-4, the J gene TRBJ2-2, with TRBD1 matching 10 bases. CDR3 length: 15 amino acids. Germline-derived CDR1 and CDR2 are SGHNT and YYREEE (reference sequence). V trimming: 3 bases; J trimming: 7 bases; junction bases outside the gene matches: 6. The CDR3 is CASSSPGQGNGELFF. The CDR3 DNA is TGTGCCAGCAGCTCCCCGGGACAGGGGAACGGGGAGCTGTTTTTT.

The chain combines TRBV2 with TRBJ2-7; D perhaps matches TRBD2 (5 bases). V was pared by 2 bases and J by 0 bases, with 14 bases between. This CDR3 is built from 16 residues. From germline, CDR1 is SNHLY and CDR2 FYNNEI. The DNA for the CDR3 is TGTGCCAGCAGTGAAAACCGAGCGGTGAACTCCTACGAGCAGTACGTC. Its translation is CASSENRAVNSYEQYV.